The text below deals with one TCR beta chain. 60 Vbeta and 13 Jbeta primers were used in PCR. Using immunoSEQ multiplex PCR, the repertoire was profiled, and TCRdb retains in-frame clones only, with some absent. This sample carries fewer than 120,000 clones, approximately 86% of them seen once, and the ten largest clones take more than 1.5%. The data were taken from a study of cytomegalovirus exposure and HLA in healthy donors. Material: PBMCs. The clonotype comes from a man in his forties in good health and CMV-seronegative.

In DNA form, the CDR3 reads TGCGCCAGCAGCCTCGGGACAGGGAGCATGAACACTGAAGCTTTCTTT. Translating it yields CASSLGTGSMNTEAFF. The chain links TRBV5-1 to TRBJ1-1; 9 positions agree with TRBD1. The CDR3 runs 16 residues. After removal of 4 bases from V and 0 bases from J, the junction contained 7 bases not matched to a gene. Per the germline V gene, CDR1 is SGHRS and CDR2 is YFSETQ.